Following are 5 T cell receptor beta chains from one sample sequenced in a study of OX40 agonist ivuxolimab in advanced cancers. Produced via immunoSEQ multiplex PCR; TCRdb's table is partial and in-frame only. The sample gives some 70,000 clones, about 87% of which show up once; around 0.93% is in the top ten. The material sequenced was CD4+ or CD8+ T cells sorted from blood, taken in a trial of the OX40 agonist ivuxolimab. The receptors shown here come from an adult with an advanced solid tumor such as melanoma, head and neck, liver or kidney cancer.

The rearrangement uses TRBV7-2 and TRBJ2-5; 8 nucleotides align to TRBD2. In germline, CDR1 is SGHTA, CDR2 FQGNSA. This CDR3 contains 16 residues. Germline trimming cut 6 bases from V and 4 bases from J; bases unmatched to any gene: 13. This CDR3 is CASSPRGGGARETQYF. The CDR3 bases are TGTGCCAGCAGTCCACGGGGGGGCGGAGCCCGAGAGACCCAGTACTTC. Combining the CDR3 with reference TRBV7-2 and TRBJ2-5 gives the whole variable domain GAGVSQSPSNKVTEKGKDVELRCDPISGHTALYWYRQSLGQGLEFLIYFQGNSAPDKSGLPSDRFSAERTGGSVSTLTIQRTQQEDSAVYLCASSPRGGGARETQYFGPGTRLLVL.

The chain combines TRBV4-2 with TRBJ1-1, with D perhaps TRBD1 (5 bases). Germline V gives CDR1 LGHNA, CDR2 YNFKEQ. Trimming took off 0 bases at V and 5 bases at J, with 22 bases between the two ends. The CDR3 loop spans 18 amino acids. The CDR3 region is CASSQDWAGRVRGTEAFF. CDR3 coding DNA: TGTGCCAGCAGCCAAGATTGGGCAGGGAGAGTCCGCGGGACTGAAGCTTTCTTT.

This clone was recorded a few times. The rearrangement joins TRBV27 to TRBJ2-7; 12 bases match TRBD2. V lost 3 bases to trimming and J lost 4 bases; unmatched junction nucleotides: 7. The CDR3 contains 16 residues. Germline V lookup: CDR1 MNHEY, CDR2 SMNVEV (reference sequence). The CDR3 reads CASSFGLAGGPYEQYF. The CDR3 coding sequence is TGTGCCAGCAGTTTCGGCCTAGCGGGAGGGCCGTACGAGCAGTACTTC.

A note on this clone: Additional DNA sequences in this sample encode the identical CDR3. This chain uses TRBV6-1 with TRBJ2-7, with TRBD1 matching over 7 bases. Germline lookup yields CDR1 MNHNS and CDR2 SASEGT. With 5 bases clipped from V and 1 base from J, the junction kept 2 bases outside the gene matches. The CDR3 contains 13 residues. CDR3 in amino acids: CASSSGQSYEQYF. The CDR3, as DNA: TGTGCCAGCAGTTCGGGACAGTCCTACGAGCAGTACTTC.

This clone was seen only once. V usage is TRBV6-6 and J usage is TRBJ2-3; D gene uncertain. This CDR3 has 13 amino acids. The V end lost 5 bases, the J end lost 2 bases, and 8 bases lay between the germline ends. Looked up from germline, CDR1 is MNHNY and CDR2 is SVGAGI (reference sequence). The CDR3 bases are TGTGCCAGCAGTACCTGGACCACAGATACGCAGTATTTT. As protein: CASSTWTTDTQYF.